A single sample is the source of the 20 T cell receptor beta chains below, sequenced in a study of blood T cell repertoires in COVID-19. The repertoire was sequenced with immunoSEQ multiplex PCR; TCRdb's copy has only in-frame clones and lacks some. The sample lists 150,000 to 200,000 clones; approximately 86% were seen once. The sequencing input was peripheral blood. All receptors derive from a woman aged 80 or older with COVID-19, enrolled during active disease.

The genes are TRBV9 and TRBJ2-7; D is uncertain. In germline, CDR1 is SGDLS, CDR2 YYNGEE. The CDR3 has 14 residues. V was shortened by 0 bases and J by 2 bases, with 9 bases between the two germline ends. CDR3 nucleotides: TGTGCCAGCAGCGTAGATGACACCACCTACGAGCAGTACTTC. Protein product: CASSVDDTTYEQYF.

DNA for the CDR3: TGTGCCAGCAGCTTAGTCCAGGGGGCAGTGAATGGCTACACCTTC. Translating gives CASSLVQGAVNGYTF. The chain couples TRBV11-2 to TRBJ1-2, with 8 positions matching TRBD1. The length of the CDR3 is 15 residues. With 1 base clipped from V and 6 bases from J, the junction kept 7 bases outside the gene matches. Germline V CDR1 and CDR2: SGHAT, FQNNGV.

This clone appeared a single time. The chain joins TRBV7-9 to TRBJ2-3; perhaps TRBD2 as D (5 bases). CDR1 is SEHNR and CDR2 is FQNEAQ in the germline V gene (reference sequence). The CDR3 has 15 amino acids. Trimming pared 4 bases from V and 1 base from J, leaving 12 bases between. For the CDR3, the DNA is TGTGCCAGCAGCTCACTAGGCTCGGGCACAGATACGCAGTATTTT. This translates into CASSSLGSGTDTQYF.

This clone was observed a few times. The chain employs TRBV5-1 and TRBJ2-7, with 10 bases that match TRBD1. The CDR3 is made up of 19 amino acids. With 4 bases clipped from V and 2 bases from J, the junction kept 18 bases outside the gene matches. In germline, CDR1 is SGHRS, CDR2 YFSETQ. The CDR3 is CASSRTLRGTGASTYEQYF. DNA for the CDR3: TGCGCCAGCAGCCGAACGTTAAGAGGGACAGGGGCCAGCACCTACGAGCAGTACTTC.

V and J are TRBV7-9 and TRBJ2-2; 10 positions match TRBD1. V lost 0 bases and J lost 6; bases outside the gene matches: 4. The CDR3 is 16 amino acids. CDR1 is SEHNR and CDR2 is FQNEAQ in the germline V gene (reference sequence). The CDR3 protein is CASSLAGTGDAGELFF. In nucleotides, the CDR3 is TGTGCCAGCAGCTTAGCGGGGACAGGGGACGCCGGGGAGCTGTTTTTT.

This sequence joins TRBV19 and TRBJ2-1; 8 positions match TRBD1. Germline CDR1 reads LNHDA; CDR2 reads SQIVND (reference sequence). V lost 5 bases, J lost 5 bases, and 5 bases stayed unmatched. This CDR3 comprises 14 residues. CDR3 bases: TGTGCCAGTAGTCCCCGACAGGGGAACAATGAGCAGTTCTTC. This translates into CASSPRQGNNEQFF. Full variable domain (rest looked up from reference TRBV19 and TRBJ2-1): DGGITQSPKYLFRKEGQNVTLSCEQNLNHDAMYWYRQDPGQGLRLIYYSQIVNDFQKGDIAEGYSVSREKKESFPLTVTSAQKNPTAFYLCASSPRQGNNEQFFGPGTRLTVL.

J is TRBJ2-3 and V is TRBV4-1, with 10 bases matching TRBD2. Germline V gene lookup returns CDR1 MGHRA and CDR2 YSYEKL. V lost 0 bases and J lost 6; bases outside the gene matches: 6. The length of the CDR3 is 16 residues. CDR3: CASSQEASGRADTQYF. The CDR3 DNA reads TGCGCCAGCAGCCAAGAAGCCAGCGGGAGGGCGGATACGCAGTATTTT.

The chain employs TRBV6-5 and TRBJ2-2; TRBD1 is a possible D gene (5 bases). This CDR3 contains 15 residues. The V end was cut by 3 bases, the J end by 4 bases, with 12 bases between. Germline-derived CDR1 and CDR2 are MNHEY and SVGAGI. CDR3 sequence reads: CASSYRQGVTGELFF. The CDR3 DNA sequence: TGTGCCAGCAGTTATAGGCAGGGTGTCACCGGGGAGCTGTTTTTT.

The rearrangement links TRBV19 to TRBJ2-6; D is unclear. The V gene's germline CDR1 is LNHDA and CDR2 SQIVND (reference sequence). The CDR3 spans 11 residues. V was shortened by 9 bases and J by 4 bases, with 4 bases between the two germline ends. The CDR3 region has the DNA TGTGCCAGCTTCGGGGCCAACGTCCTGACTTTC. As protein: CASFGANVLTF.

This rearrangement joins TRBV5-1 to TRBJ2-7; 13 bases map to TRBD2. The germline V gene has CDR1 SGHRS and CDR2 YFSETQ. Trimming cost V 3 bases and J 3 bases; bases outside gene matches: 3. The CDR3 length is 15 residues. CDR3 bases: TGCGCCAGCAGCTCCGGACTAGCGGGGGACTACGAGCAGTACTTC. Its translation is CASSSGLAGDYEQYF.

The chain couples TRBV10-3 to TRBJ1-1; 7 positions match TRBD1. This CDR3 has 14 residues. V dropped 1 base and J dropped 11; count of bases not matched to a gene: 10. Looked up from germline, CDR1 is ENHRY and CDR2 is SYGVKD. CDR3 region: CAISELKGASGAFF. CDR3 DNA: TGTGCCATCAGTGAGTTAAAGGGGGCTTCAGGGGCTTTCTTT.

The chain recombines TRBV21-1 with TRBJ1-5; the listed D gene, TRBD1, was not tested against the DNA. TRBV21-1 is a pseudogene. This CDR3 region has 15 residues. CDR3 nucleotide sequence: TGTGCCAGCATTTCCCGACAGGTCAGCAATCAGCCCCAGCATTTT. It codes for CASISRQVSNQPQHF.

The CDR3 bases are TGTGCCAGCAGACTTAGTGGGCGCGGGGGAGAGACCCAGTACTTC. Protein: CASRLSGRGGETQYF. V gene TRBV28 combines with J gene TRBJ2-5; 7 bases match TRBD2. The CDR3 contains 15 residues. J was trimmed by 4 bases and V by 6 bases; bases with no gene match: 11. Germline V CDR1 and CDR2: MDHEN, SYDVKM.

Comment on this clone: The sample contains more than one DNA sequence encoding this CDR3. This sequence joins TRBV18 and TRBJ1-5; 7 positions match TRBD1. This CDR3 has 13 residues. Trimming took 2 bases from V and 6 from J; bases not matched to a gene: 1. Germline V lookup: CDR1 KGHSH, CDR2 LQKENI. The CDR3 DNA reads as TGTGCCAGCTCACCAGACAGGGCTCAGCCCCAGCATTTT. Residues: CASSPDRAQPQHF.

The chain is built from TRBV18 and TRBJ1-3; possibly TRBD1 for D (6 bases). This CDR3 region has 16 residues. Germline V gene data show CDR1 as KGHSH and CDR2 as LQKENI. With 6 bases removed from V and 0 bases from J, the gap between germline ends came to 15 bases. CDR3 nucleotides: TGTGCCAGCTCCCAACCGACAGGTTCCTCTGGAAACACCATATATTTT. Translating it yields CASSQPTGSSGNTIYF.

The chain couples TRBV9 to TRBJ2-2, with 8 bases identical to TRBD2. Trimming at V came to 0 bases and at J to 6 bases, leaving 7 bases not matched to a gene. CDR1 and CDR2 from the germline V gene are SGDLS and YYNGEE. The CDR3 is 16 amino acids. CDR3 sequence (DNA): TGTGCCAGCAGCGTAGTAGACGGGAGGGCCTCCGGGGAGCTGTTTTTT. It encodes CASSVVDGRASGELFF.

The rearrangement uses TRBV27 and TRBJ2-5, with 7 bases matching TRBD2. V was pared by 6 bases and J by 2 bases, with 18 bases of the junction left unmatched. Germline lookup yields CDR1 MNHEY and CDR2 SMNVEV (reference sequence). The CDR3 is 18 residues long. CDR3 nucleotides: TGTGCCAGCAGCCTCTCTCTCGAGATAGCGGGCTTTCAAGAGACCCAGTACTTC. Residues: CASSLSLEIAGFQETQYF.

The chain recombines TRBV6-1 with TRBJ1-1, with 9 bases fitting TRBD1. CDR3 size: 16 residues. Germline V lookup: CDR1 MNHNS, CDR2 SASEGT. Trimming at V came to 4 bases and at J to 2 bases, leaving 8 bases not matched to a gene. Written as DNA, the CDR3 is TGTGCCAGCAGTGCCCTCCCGGGACAGGGCAACACTGAAGCTTTCTTT. It specifies CASSALPGQGNTEAFF.

The genes are TRBV18 and TRBJ1-4; 9 bases fit TRBD1. J gave up 6 bases and V 5 bases, and 7 bases lay outside the gene matches. Germline CDR1 is KGHSH and CDR2 is LQKENI. The CDR3 length is 15 residues. CDR3 loop: CASSFGTGGDEKLFF. Written as DNA, the CDR3 is TGTGCCAGCTCATTCGGTACAGGGGGCGATGAAAAACTGTTTTTT.

The chain combines TRBV7-9 with TRBJ2-7; D remains unclear. From germline, CDR1 is SEHNR and CDR2 FQNEAQ (reference sequence). This CDR3 spans 13 amino acids. Trimming removed 4 bases at V and 5 bases at J, with 12 bases between. CDR3 in DNA: TGTGCCAGCAGCTACCGACAATTCGACGAGCAGTACTTC. Its translation: CASSYRQFDEQYF. The complete variable domain, with remaining parts taken from reference TRBV7-9 and TRBJ2-7, reads DTGVSQNPRHKITKRGQNVTFRCDPISEHNRLYWYRQTLGQGPEFLTYFQNEAQLEKSRLLSDRFSAERPKGSFSTLEIQRTEQGDSAMYLCASSYRQFDEQYFGPGTRLTVT.